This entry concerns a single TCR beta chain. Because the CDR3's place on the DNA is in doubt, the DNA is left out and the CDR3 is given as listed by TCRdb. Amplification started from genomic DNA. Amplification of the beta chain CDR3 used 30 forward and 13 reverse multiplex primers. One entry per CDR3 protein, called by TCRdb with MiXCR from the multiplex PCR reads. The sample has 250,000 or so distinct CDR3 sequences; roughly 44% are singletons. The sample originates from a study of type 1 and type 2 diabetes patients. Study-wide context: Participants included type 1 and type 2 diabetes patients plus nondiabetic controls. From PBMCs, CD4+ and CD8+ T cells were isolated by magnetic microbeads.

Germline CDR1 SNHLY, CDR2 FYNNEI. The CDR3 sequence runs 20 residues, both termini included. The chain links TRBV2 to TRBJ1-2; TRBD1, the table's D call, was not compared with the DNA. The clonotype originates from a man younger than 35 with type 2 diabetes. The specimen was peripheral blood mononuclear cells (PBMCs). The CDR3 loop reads CASSKTGLNEQYFGPGGYTF.